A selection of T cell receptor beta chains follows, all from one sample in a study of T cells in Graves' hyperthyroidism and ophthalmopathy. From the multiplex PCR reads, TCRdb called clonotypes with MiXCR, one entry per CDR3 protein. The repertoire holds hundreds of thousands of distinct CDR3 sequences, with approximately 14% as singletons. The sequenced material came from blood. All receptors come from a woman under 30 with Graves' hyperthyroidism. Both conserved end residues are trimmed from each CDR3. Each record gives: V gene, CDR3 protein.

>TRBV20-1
SATLSGNEQF
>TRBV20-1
SAGVNEQF
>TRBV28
ASSLWAESNEKLF
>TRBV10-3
AISDWTGTRNTEAF
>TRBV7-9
ASSSWGLTGSTDTQY
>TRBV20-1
SARPTSAGGDTQY
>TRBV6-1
ATGWTADTQY
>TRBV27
ASSAYTGTGYEQY
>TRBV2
AKTSGSDFYEQY
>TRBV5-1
ASSPRGETNYGYT
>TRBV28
ASSLAPGQFSYEQY
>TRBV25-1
ASSESGGRAVNEQF
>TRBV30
AWSTGTSPTADTQY
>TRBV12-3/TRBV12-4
ASSWGRRENTEAF
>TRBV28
ASTPGQVNEQF
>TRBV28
ASSYESEQF
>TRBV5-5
ASSLGSSSYEQY
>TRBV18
ASSPRGLNEQF
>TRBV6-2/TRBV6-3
ASSFPTGLAERDTQY
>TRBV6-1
ASTRDLTGELF
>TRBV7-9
ASSSRSSGSPYEQF
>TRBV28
ASRTTGGYGYT
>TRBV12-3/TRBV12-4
ASSPFEAGRIYNEQF
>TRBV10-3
AISSLTSTDTQY
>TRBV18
ASSPPRLADTQY
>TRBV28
ASSYWGGLNTGGLF
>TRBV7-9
ASSLGQVGGTEAF